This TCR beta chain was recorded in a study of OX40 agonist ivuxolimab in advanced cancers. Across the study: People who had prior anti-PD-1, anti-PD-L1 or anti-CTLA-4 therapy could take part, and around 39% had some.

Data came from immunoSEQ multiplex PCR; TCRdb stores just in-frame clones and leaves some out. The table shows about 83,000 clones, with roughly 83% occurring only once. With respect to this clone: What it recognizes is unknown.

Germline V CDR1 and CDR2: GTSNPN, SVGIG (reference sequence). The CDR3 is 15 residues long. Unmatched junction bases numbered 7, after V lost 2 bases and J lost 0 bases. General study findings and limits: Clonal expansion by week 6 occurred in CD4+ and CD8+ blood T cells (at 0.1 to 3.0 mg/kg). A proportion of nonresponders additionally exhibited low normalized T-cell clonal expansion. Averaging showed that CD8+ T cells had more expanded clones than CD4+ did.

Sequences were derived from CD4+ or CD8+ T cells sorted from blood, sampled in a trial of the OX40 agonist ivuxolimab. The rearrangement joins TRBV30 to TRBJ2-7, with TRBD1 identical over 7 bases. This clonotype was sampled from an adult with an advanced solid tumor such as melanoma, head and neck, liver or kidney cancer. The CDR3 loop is CAWSIGDSRSYEQYF. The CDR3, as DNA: TGTGCCTGGAGTATAGGGGACAGCCGCTCCTACGAGCAGTACTTC.